Listed below are T cell receptor beta chains from one sample, sequenced in a study of blood T cell repertoires in COVID-19. TCRdb keeps only in-frame clones here, not all; method: immunoSEQ multiplex PCR. The sample includes some 100,000 clones, around four fifths of them seen just once. Source material: peripheral blood. These receptors were collected from a woman aged 70-85 years with acute or convalescent COVID-19. CDR3s include the opening cysteine and the closing phenylalanine or tryptophan. Each record gives: V gene, D gene, J gene, clone size, CDR3 protein, CDR3 DNA. The D gene is left open where the match is weak. Some rows mark clone size as missing; the rest say once, few, many or name a class of expanded clone.

V gene: TRBV11-2; D gene: -; J gene: TRBJ2-5; clone size: -; CDR3 protein: CASSLRGGEGGETQYF; CDR3 DNA: TGTGCCAGCAGCCTTAGAGGGGGTGAGGGTGGAGAGACCCAGTACTTC
V gene: TRBV18; D gene: -; J gene: TRBJ2-7; clone size: many; CDR3 protein: CASSPSGQGLKEQYF; CDR3 DNA: TGTGCCAGCTCACCGTCAGGGCAGGGCCTGAAGGAGCAGTACTTC
V gene: TRBV1; D gene: -; J gene: TRBJ1-5; clone size: -; CDR3 protein: CTSSRGGQPQHF; CDR3 DNA: TGCACCAGCAGCCGGGGAGGGCAGCCCCAGCATTTT
V gene: TRBV5-1; D gene: TRBD1; J gene: TRBJ1-1; clone size: -; CDR3 protein: CASSRMSGQGLTEAFF; CDR3 DNA: TGCGCCAGCAGCAGGATGTCGGGACAGGGTCTGACTGAAGCTTTCTTT
V gene: TRBV10-2; D gene: TRBD2; J gene: TRBJ2-7; clone size: -; CDR3 protein: CASSGTSGYEQYF; CDR3 DNA: TGCGCCAGCAGTGGGACTAGCGGCTACGAGCAGTACTTC
V gene: TRBV5-4; D gene: -; J gene: TRBJ1-6; clone size: medium-sized; CDR3 protein: CASSLRGSSPLHF; CDR3 DNA: TGTGCCAGCAGCTTACGAGGAAGCTCACCCCTCCACTTT
V gene: TRBV2; D gene: -; J gene: TRBJ1-2; clone size: -; CDR3 protein: CASSEAPGGGYTF; CDR3 DNA: TGTGCCAGCAGTGAAGCTCCGGGAGGAGGCTACACCTTC
V gene: TRBV11-2; D gene: TRBD2; J gene: TRBJ2-1; clone size: -; CDR3 protein: CASSFGLAVNEQFF; CDR3 DNA: TGTGCCAGCAGCTTCGGACTAGCGGTAAATGAGCAGTTCTTC
V gene: TRBV11-2; D gene: -; J gene: TRBJ2-5; clone size: -; CDR3 protein: CASSLVPEIQYF; CDR3 DNA: TGTGCCAGCAGCTTAGTCCCGGAGATCCAGTACTTC
V gene: TRBV3-1/TRBV3-2; D gene: TRBD1; J gene: TRBJ1-1; clone size: few; CDR3 protein: CASSQGRTGTGLNTEAFF; CDR3 DNA: TGTGCCAGCAGCCAAGGCCGAACCGGGACAGGCCTTAACACTGAAGCTTTCTTT
V gene: TRBV7-2; D gene: TRBD1; J gene: TRBJ1-2; clone size: -; CDR3 protein: CASSEGPGTGCTF; CDR3 DNA: TGTGCCAGCAGCGAAGGACCGGGGACAGGGTGCACCTTC
V gene: TRBV2; D gene: TRBD1; J gene: TRBJ1-5; clone size: -; CDR3 protein: CASSRTGESQPQHF; CDR3 DNA: TGTGCCAGCAGTCGGACAGGGGAGAGTCAGCCCCAGCATTTT
V gene: TRBV5-5; D gene: -; J gene: TRBJ2-7; clone size: -; CDR3 protein: CASSKQGFTVYEQYF; CDR3 DNA: TGTGCCAGCAGTAAACAGGGTTTCACCGTCTACGAGCAGTACTTC
V gene: TRBV2; D gene: -; J gene: TRBJ1-1; clone size: -; CDR3 protein: CASRLQGIAEAFF; CDR3 DNA: TGTGCCAGCAGACTACAGGGTATCGCTGAAGCTTTCTTT
V gene: TRBV27; D gene: -; J gene: TRBJ1-5; clone size: -; CDR3 protein: CASTPDQPQHF; CDR3 DNA: TGTGCCAGCACCCCAGATCAGCCCCAGCATTTT
V gene: TRBV3-1/TRBV3-2; D gene: -; J gene: TRBJ2-3; clone size: -; CDR3 protein: CASSQGSSPDTQYF; CDR3 DNA: TGTGCCAGCAGCCAAGGGTCGAGCCCAGATACGCAGTATTTT
V gene: TRBV4-3; D gene: TRBD1; J gene: TRBJ1-4; clone size: -; CDR3 protein: CASSQDQSRGRGEKLFF; CDR3 DNA: TGCGCCAGCAGCCAAGATCAATCCAGGGGGCGAGGGGAAAAACTGTTTTTT
V gene: TRBV5-1; D gene: -; J gene: TRBJ1-1; clone size: -; CDR3 protein: CASSPGLNTEAFF; CDR3 DNA: TGCGCCAGCAGCCCAGGCTTGAACACTGAAGCTTTCTTT
V gene: TRBV10-3; D gene: TRBD1; J gene: TRBJ2-7; clone size: -; CDR3 protein: CAINQDRVSYEQYF; CDR3 DNA: TGTGCCATCAACCAGGACAGGGTCTCCTACGAGCAGTACTTC
V gene: TRBV28; D gene: -; J gene: TRBJ1-2; clone size: -; CDR3 protein: CASSQQPDRRYGYTF; CDR3 DNA: TGTGCCAGCAGTCAACAGCCCGACAGGCGCTATGGCTACACCTTC
V gene: TRBV5-1; D gene: -; J gene: TRBJ2-2; clone size: -; CDR3 protein: CATSWEANTGELFF; CDR3 DNA: TGCGCCACTTCGTGGGAGGCGAACACCGGGGAGCTGTTTTTT
V gene: TRBV10-1; D gene: TRBD1; J gene: TRBJ2-1; clone size: -; CDR3 protein: CASSESNRGQFF; CDR3 DNA: TGCGCCAGCAGTGAGTCGAACAGGGGGCAGTTCTTC
V gene: TRBV5-1; D gene: TRBD1; J gene: TRBJ2-4; clone size: -; CDR3 protein: CASSEGQGQNIQYF; CDR3 DNA: TGCGCCAGCAGCGAGGGACAGGGCCAAAACATTCAGTACTTC
V gene: TRBV11-1; D gene: -; J gene: TRBJ1-2; clone size: -; CDR3 protein: CASSLGPNYGYTF; CDR3 DNA: TGTGCCAGCAGCTTAGGGCCGAACTATGGCTACACCTTC
V gene: TRBV18; D gene: -; J gene: TRBJ2-5; clone size: -; CDR3 protein: CASSPVRQETQYF; CDR3 DNA: TGTGCCAGCTCACCAGTTAGACAAGAGACCCAGTACTTC
V gene: TRBV27; D gene: TRBD1; J gene: TRBJ1-1; clone size: once; CDR3 protein: CASSPQGVTEAFF; CDR3 DNA: TGTGCCAGCAGTCCCCAGGGGGTGACTGAAGCTTTCTTT
V gene: TRBV2; D gene: -; J gene: TRBJ1-4; clone size: once; CDR3 protein: CASSVGQATNEKLFF; CDR3 DNA: TGTGCCAGCAGTGTTGGTCAGGCAACTAATGAAAAACTGTTTTTT
V gene: TRBV7-3; D gene: TRBD2; J gene: TRBJ2-1; clone size: -; CDR3 protein: CASSRGLAGGIGEQFF; CDR3 DNA: TGTGCCAGCAGCAGGGGACTAGCGGGGGGAATTGGTGAGCAGTTCTTC
V gene: TRBV30; D gene: TRBD1; J gene: TRBJ1-5; clone size: -; CDR3 protein: CAWSGGQGINQPQHF; CDR3 DNA: TGTGCCTGGAGTGGGGGACAGGGGATCAATCAGCCCCAGCATTTT
V gene: TRBV7-2; D gene: TRBD1; J gene: TRBJ2-1; clone size: few; CDR3 protein: CASSYRDRAQQFF; CDR3 DNA: TGTGCCAGCAGCTACCGGGACAGGGCCCAGCAGTTCTTC
V gene: TRBV30; D gene: -; J gene: TRBJ1-1; clone size: -; CDR3 protein: CAWSANMNTEAFF; CDR3 DNA: TGTGCCTGGAGCGCGAATATGAACACTGAAGCTTTCTTT
V gene: TRBV27; D gene: TRBD2; J gene: TRBJ2-3; clone size: -; CDR3 protein: CASSFGGAGGDTQYF; CDR3 DNA: TGTGCCAGCAGTTTCGGGGGGGCCGGAGGAGATACGCAGTATTTT
V gene: TRBV5-6; D gene: -; J gene: TRBJ2-2; clone size: -; CDR3 protein: CASSPGVGELFF; CDR3 DNA: TGTGCCAGCAGCCCCGGTGTCGGGGAGCTGTTTTTT
V gene: TRBV14; D gene: TRBD1; J gene: TRBJ1-2; clone size: -; CDR3 protein: CASSHRGQGAYGYTF; CDR3 DNA: TGTGCCAGCAGCCATAGGGGACAGGGGGCTTATGGCTACACCTTC
V gene: TRBV3-1/TRBV3-2; D gene: -; J gene: TRBJ1-6; clone size: -; CDR3 protein: CASSQDFRNSPLHF; CDR3 DNA: TGTGCCAGCAGCCAAGATTTCAGGAATTCACCCCTCCACTTT
V gene: TRBV25-1; D gene: -; J gene: TRBJ1-2; clone size: -; CDR3 protein: CASSKAGGYGYTF; CDR3 DNA: TGTGCCAGCAGTAAGGCAGGAGGCTATGGCTACACCTTC
V gene: TRBV7-9; D gene: -; J gene: TRBJ2-2; clone size: -; CDR3 protein: CASSFRQGGTGELFF; CDR3 DNA: TGTGCCAGCAGCTTCAGACAGGGAGGTACCGGGGAGCTGTTTTTT
V gene: TRBV5-1; D gene: -; J gene: TRBJ2-5; clone size: -; CDR3 protein: CASSLLGETQYF; CDR3 DNA: TGCGCCAGCAGCTTGCTGGGCGAGACCCAGTACTTC
V gene: TRBV7-8; D gene: TRBD2; J gene: TRBJ2-7; clone size: once; CDR3 protein: CASSLVGGSYEQYF; CDR3 DNA: TGTGCCAGCAGCTTAGTGGGGGGGTCCTACGAGCAGTACTTC
V gene: TRBV7-9; D gene: TRBD1; J gene: TRBJ1-2; clone size: few; CDR3 protein: CASSPGQGAEGYTF; CDR3 DNA: TGTGCCAGCAGCCCGGGACAGGGGGCGGAGGGCTACACCTTC
V gene: TRBV6-5; D gene: TRBD1; J gene: TRBJ1-5; clone size: -; CDR3 protein: CATRGTGDQPQHF; CDR3 DNA: TGTGCCACCCGAGGGACAGGGGACCAGCCCCAGCATTTT
V gene: TRBV9; D gene: -; J gene: TRBJ2-1; clone size: -; CDR3 protein: CASSPDPTGSYNEQFF; CDR3 DNA: TGTGCCAGCAGCCCCGATCCTACAGGTTCCTACAATGAGCAGTTCTTC
V gene: TRBV12-3/TRBV12-4; D gene: -; J gene: TRBJ1-5; clone size: -; CDR3 protein: CASRGALNQPQHF; CDR3 DNA: TGTGCCAGCAGGGGGGCCCTTAATCAGCCCCAGCATTTT
V gene: TRBV9; D gene: -; J gene: TRBJ1-3; clone size: -; CDR3 protein: CASSVDLSLGNTIYF; CDR3 DNA: TGTGCCAGCAGCGTAGACCTATCCCTTGGAAACACCATATATTTT
V gene: TRBV7-9; D gene: -; J gene: TRBJ1-5; clone size: once; CDR3 protein: CASSYATGAPQHF; CDR3 DNA: TGTGCCAGCAGCTACGCCACAGGCGCACCCCAGCATTTT
V gene: TRBV28; D gene: -; J gene: TRBJ1-1; clone size: -; CDR3 protein: CASSLGTLRGGFTEAFF; CDR3 DNA: TGTGCCAGCAGTTTGGGTACTCTAAGAGGGGGTTTCACTGAAGCTTTCTTT
V gene: TRBV5-1; D gene: TRBD2; J gene: TRBJ2-3; clone size: -; CDR3 protein: CASSLAVSGDTDTQYF; CDR3 DNA: TGCGCCAGCAGCTTGGCCGTTAGCGGGGACACAGATACGCAGTATTTT
V gene: TRBV19; D gene: TRBD1; J gene: TRBJ1-3; clone size: -; CDR3 protein: CASTRQGGFSGNTIYF; CDR3 DNA: TGTGCCAGTACGAGACAGGGAGGTTTTTCTGGAAACACCATATATTTT
V gene: TRBV28; D gene: -; J gene: TRBJ1-2; clone size: -; CDR3 protein: CASSFRGQDGYTF; CDR3 DNA: TGTGCCAGCAGTTTTAGGGGACAAGATGGCTACACCTTC
V gene: TRBV6-6; D gene: -; J gene: TRBJ1-5; clone size: -; CDR3 protein: CASSYLGATQPQHF; CDR3 DNA: TGTGCCAGCAGTTACTTAGGAGCGACTCAGCCCCAGCATTTT
V gene: TRBV2; D gene: TRBD1; J gene: TRBJ1-2; clone size: few; CDR3 protein: CASRVQGAGGYTF; CDR3 DNA: TGTGCCAGCCGAGTACAGGGGGCTGGTGGCTACACCTTC
V gene: TRBV5-1; D gene: -; J gene: TRBJ1-2; clone size: few; CDR3 protein: CASSFDGGRDYGYTF; CDR3 DNA: TGCGCCAGCAGCTTCGACGGGGGACGAGACTATGGCTACACCTTC
V gene: TRBV28; D gene: -; J gene: TRBJ1-1; clone size: -; CDR3 protein: CASSLPGGYTEAFF; CDR3 DNA: TGTGCCAGCAGCCTACCGGGGGGATACACTGAAGCTTTCTTT
V gene: TRBV19; D gene: -; J gene: TRBJ1-5; clone size: -; CDR3 protein: CASSFPVQPQHF; CDR3 DNA: TGTGCCAGTAGTTTCCCCGTCCAGCCCCAGCATTTT
V gene: TRBV5-8; D gene: -; J gene: TRBJ2-2; clone size: once; CDR3 protein: CASSLGPGDTTGELFF; CDR3 DNA: TGTGCCAGCAGCTTAGGTCCAGGGGATACCACCGGGGAGCTGTTTTTT